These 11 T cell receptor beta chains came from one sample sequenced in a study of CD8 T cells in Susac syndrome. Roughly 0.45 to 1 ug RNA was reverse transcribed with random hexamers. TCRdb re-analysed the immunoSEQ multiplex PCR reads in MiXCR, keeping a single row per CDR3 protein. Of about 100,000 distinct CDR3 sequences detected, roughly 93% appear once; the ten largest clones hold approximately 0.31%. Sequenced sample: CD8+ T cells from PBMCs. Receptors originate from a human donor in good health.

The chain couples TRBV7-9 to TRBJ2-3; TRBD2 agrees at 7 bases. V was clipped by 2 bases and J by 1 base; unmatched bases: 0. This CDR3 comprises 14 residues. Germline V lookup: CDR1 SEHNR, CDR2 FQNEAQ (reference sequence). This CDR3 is CASSLLAGTDTQYF. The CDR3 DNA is TGTGCCAGCAGCTTACTAGCGGGCACAGATACGCAGTATTTT.

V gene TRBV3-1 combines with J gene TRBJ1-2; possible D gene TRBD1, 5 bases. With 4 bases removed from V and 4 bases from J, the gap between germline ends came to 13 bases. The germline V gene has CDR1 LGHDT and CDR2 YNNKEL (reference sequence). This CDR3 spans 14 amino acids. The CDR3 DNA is TGTGCCAGCAGCCTAACTCAGGGTTCCTATGGCTACACCTTC. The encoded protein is CASSLTQGSYGYTF.

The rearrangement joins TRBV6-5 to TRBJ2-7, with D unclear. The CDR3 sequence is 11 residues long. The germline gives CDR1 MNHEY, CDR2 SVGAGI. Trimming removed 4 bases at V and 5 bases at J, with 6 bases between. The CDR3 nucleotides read TGTGCCAGCAGTTGGGGTCACGAGCAGTACTTC. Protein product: CASSWGHEQYF.

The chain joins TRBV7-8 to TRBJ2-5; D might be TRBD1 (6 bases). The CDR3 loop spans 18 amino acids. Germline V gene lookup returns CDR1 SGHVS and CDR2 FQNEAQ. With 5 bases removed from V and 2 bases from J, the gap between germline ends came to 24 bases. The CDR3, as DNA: TGTGCCAGCAGCCTCCGACAGGACGGCACCCTTTCTCAAGAGACCCAGTACTTC. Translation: CASSLRQDGTLSQETQYF.

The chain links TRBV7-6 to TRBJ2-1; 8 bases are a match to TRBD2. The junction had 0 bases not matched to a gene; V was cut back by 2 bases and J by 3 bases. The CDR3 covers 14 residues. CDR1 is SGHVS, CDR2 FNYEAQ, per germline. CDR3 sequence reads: CASSLTSGYNEQFF. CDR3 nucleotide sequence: TGTGCCAGCAGCTTAACTAGCGGCTACAATGAGCAGTTCTTC.

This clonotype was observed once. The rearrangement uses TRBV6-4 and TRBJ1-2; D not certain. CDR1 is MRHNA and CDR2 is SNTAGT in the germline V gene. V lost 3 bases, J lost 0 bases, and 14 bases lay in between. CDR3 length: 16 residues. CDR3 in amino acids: CASSETIGFPNYGYTF. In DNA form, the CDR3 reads TGTGCCAGCAGTGAAACGATTGGGTTTCCTAACTATGGCTACACCTTC.

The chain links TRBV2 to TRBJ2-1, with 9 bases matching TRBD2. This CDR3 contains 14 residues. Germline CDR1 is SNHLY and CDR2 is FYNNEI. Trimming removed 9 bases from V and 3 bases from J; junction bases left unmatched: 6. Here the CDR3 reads CARDERGVYNEQFF. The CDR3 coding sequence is TGTGCCAGGGATGAGCGGGGGGTCTACAATGAGCAGTTCTTC.

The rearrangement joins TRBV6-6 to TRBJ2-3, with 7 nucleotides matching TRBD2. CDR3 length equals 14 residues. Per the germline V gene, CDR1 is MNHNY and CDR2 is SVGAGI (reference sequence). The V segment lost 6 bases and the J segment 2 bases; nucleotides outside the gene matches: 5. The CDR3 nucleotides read TGTGCCAGCAGCTGGAGCGGGATCACAGATACGCAGTATTTT. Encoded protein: CASSWSGITDTQYF.

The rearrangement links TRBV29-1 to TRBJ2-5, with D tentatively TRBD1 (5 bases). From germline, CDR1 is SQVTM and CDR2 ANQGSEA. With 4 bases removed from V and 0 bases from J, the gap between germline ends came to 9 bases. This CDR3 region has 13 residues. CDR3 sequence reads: CSVGPGNQETQYF. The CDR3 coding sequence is TGCAGCGTTGGGCCAGGGAACCAAGAGACCCAGTACTTC.

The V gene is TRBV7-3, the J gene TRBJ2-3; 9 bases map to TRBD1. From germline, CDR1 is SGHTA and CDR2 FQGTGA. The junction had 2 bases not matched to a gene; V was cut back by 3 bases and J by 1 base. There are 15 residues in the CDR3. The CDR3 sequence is CASSLGQGRTDTQYF. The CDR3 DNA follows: TGTGCCAGCAGCTTGGGACAGGGCCGCACAGATACGCAGTATTTT.

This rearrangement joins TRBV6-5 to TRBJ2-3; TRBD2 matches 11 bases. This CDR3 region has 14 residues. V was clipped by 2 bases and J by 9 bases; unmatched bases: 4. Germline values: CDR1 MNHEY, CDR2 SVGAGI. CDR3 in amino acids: CASSYVASGGTQYF. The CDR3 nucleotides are TGTGCCAGCAGTTACGTGGCTAGCGGGGGGACGCAGTATTTT.